These T cell receptor beta chains were read from a single sample in a study of OX40 agonist ivuxolimab in advanced cancers. Clones were read by immunoSEQ multiplex PCR, and TCRdb kept only the in-frame ones, dropping some. The sample shows some 69,000 clones, roughly 87% of them seen only once. Specimen: CD4+ or CD8+ T cells sorted from blood, collected in a trial of the OX40 agonist ivuxolimab. The receptors come from an adult with an advanced solid tumor such as melanoma, head and neck, liver or kidney cancer. Both conserved end residues are part of each CDR3. The order of the fields is CDR3 protein, CDR3 DNA, clone size, V gene, D gene, J gene. The D gene is left open where the match is weak. Part of the rows lack a size; the others show once, few, many or a class for expanded clones.

cdr3_aa: CASSSSDRDVLDGYTF; cdr3_nt: TGTGCCAGTAGTAGTTCGGACAGGGATGTTTTGGATGGCTACACCTTC; clone_size: NA; v_call: TRBV19; d_call: TRBD1; j_call: TRBJ1-2
cdr3_aa: CASRDGMNTEAFF; cdr3_nt: TGCGCCAGCAGGGACGGCATGAACACTGAAGCTTTCTTT; clone_size: once; v_call: TRBV5-1; d_call: NA; j_call: TRBJ1-1
cdr3_aa: CASSKGTSASTDTQYF; cdr3_nt: TGTGCCAGCAGCAAGGGGACTAGCGCCAGCACAGATACGCAGTATTTT; clone_size: NA; v_call: TRBV7-3; d_call: TRBD2; j_call: TRBJ2-3
cdr3_aa: CASSPWGLSGANVLTF; cdr3_nt: TGTGCCAGCAGCCCCTGGGGGCTCTCTGGGGCCAACGTCCTGACTTTC; clone_size: NA; v_call: TRBV27; d_call: NA; j_call: TRBJ2-6
cdr3_aa: CAWSFVKEAFF; cdr3_nt: TGTGCCTGGAGTTTCGTCAAGGAAGCTTTCTTT; clone_size: NA; v_call: TRBV30; d_call: NA; j_call: TRBJ1-1
cdr3_aa: CASSIGLNNEQFF; cdr3_nt: TGTGCCAGTAGTATTGGCCTGAACAATGAGCAGTTCTTC; clone_size: NA; v_call: TRBV19; d_call: NA; j_call: TRBJ2-1
cdr3_aa: CASRTPTGDEQFF; cdr3_nt: TGTGCCAGCAGGACCCCGACAGGGGATGAGCAGTTCTTC; clone_size: NA; v_call: TRBV2; d_call: TRBD1; j_call: TRBJ2-1
cdr3_aa: CASSVEQGQYGYTF; cdr3_nt: TGTGCCAGCAGCGTAGAGCAAGGGCAGTATGGCTACACCTTC; clone_size: NA; v_call: TRBV9; d_call: NA; j_call: TRBJ1-2
cdr3_aa: CASSPRQGSNTGANVLTF; cdr3_nt: TGTGCCAGCTCACCACGACAGGGAAGTAATACTGGGGCCAACGTCCTGACTTTC; clone_size: once; v_call: TRBV18; d_call: TRBD1; j_call: TRBJ2-6
cdr3_aa: CASSYSIGGVTTGELFF; cdr3_nt: TGTGCCAGCAGCTATTCTATTGGGGGAGTAACCACCGGGGAGCTGTTTTTT; clone_size: NA; v_call: TRBV7-3; d_call: NA; j_call: TRBJ2-2
cdr3_aa: CSALYNEQFF; cdr3_nt: TGCAGTGCTTTATACAATGAGCAGTTCTTC; clone_size: NA; v_call: TRBV20-1; d_call: NA; j_call: TRBJ2-1
cdr3_aa: CASSFPRVIGTEAFF; cdr3_nt: TGTGCCAGCAGCTTCCCCCGGGTGATCGGCACTGAAGCTTTCTTT; clone_size: once; v_call: TRBV7-9; d_call: NA; j_call: TRBJ1-1
cdr3_aa: CASSWTDYGYTF; cdr3_nt: TGTGCCAGCAGTTGGACAGACTATGGCTACACCTTC; clone_size: NA; v_call: TRBV6-5; d_call: NA; j_call: TRBJ1-2
cdr3_aa: CASSLRSAGGGADTQYF; cdr3_nt: TGTGCCAGCAGCTTAAGGTCAGCGGGAGGCGGAGCAGATACGCAGTATTTT; clone_size: NA; v_call: TRBV7-3; d_call: TRBD2; j_call: TRBJ2-3
cdr3_aa: CASSRQGTRTGELFF; cdr3_nt: TGTGCCAGCAGTCGACAGGGGACGCGAACCGGGGAGCTGTTTTTT; clone_size: NA; v_call: TRBV6-4; d_call: TRBD1; j_call: TRBJ2-2